This section outlines one T cell receptor beta chain sequence together with its context. No antigen is known for it. Base qualities are missing; no much larger clone stands one base away. The immunoSEQ Assay, a bias-controlled multiplex PCR, was used to amplify TCRbeta CDR3 regions from genomic DNA. The paper's data handling went like this. The number of nucleated cells in each sample was estimated by amplification of reference gene primers within the assay. To quantify the absolute abundance of each unique TCRbeta CDR3 rearrangement, sequence reads were collapsed and filtered. For each sample, productive Simpson clonality was calculated as the square root of Simpson's diversity index over productive rearrangements. The table comes from immuneACCESS by way of TCRdb, which keeps in-frame sequences with V and J called. Part of the clones is missing from these tables; in studies checked, under half for an unresolved V gene and the rest for unknown reasons. The V and J calls and clone size come from that table; D and trimming were worked out from the DNA. The sample records roughly 53,000 clones, 77% of which are singletons. The top ten clonotypes cover 43% of the sample.

This entry is derived from a study of blood T cell repertoires in COVID-19 (dated by TCRdb to about 2020). As for the study more broadly: Collaborator samples came from the United States, Italy and Spain and covered acute and convalescent phases of COVID-19. Deeply sampled blood TCRbeta repertoires from subjects exposed to, actively infected with, or recovered from COVID-19 were included in the dataset. The samples were drawn from the first 160 participants of the ongoing ImmuneRACE study and from 1,200 or so subjects provided by 6 global collaborators. A de-identified subject ID, COVID-19 status, age in years and sex were almost always included in the sample metadata. Where available, HLA class I and class II types were obtained from metadata supplied by the sample provider rather than from assay-based typing. The material from the prospective study consisted of cDNA or gDNA derived from T cells, B-cell-depleted T cells, or PBMCs. A freely available public database, intended as a resource for researchers studying the immune response to SARS-CoV-2, is where the repertoires were released. General conclusions and limits of the study: Clinical and demographic metadata were provided uncurated, with the amount varying by source and participant.

Each collaborating institution followed its own protocols to collect whole blood in K2EDTA tubes. For TCRbeta analysis, collaborators shipped samples as frozen whole blood, isolated PBMCs, or DNA extracted from either of those sample types. CDR1 SGHRS and CDR2 YFSETQ were looked up in the germline V gene. The CDR3 measures 16 amino acids from cysteine to phenylalanine. Of the read, only the CDR3 DNA is kept; its 48 bases are in frame from base 1. Trimming removed 2 bases from V and 5 bases from J; the gene matches leave 9 bases unexplained. The origin of this receptor is an older man with active or convalescent COVID-19. Recombination connected TRBV5-1 to TRBJ1-1, with 10 bases in between that match TRBD1. The material sequenced was peripheral blood. The base sequence is TGCGCCAGCAGCTTCCGGGACAGGGGTGATCGGACTGAAGCTTTCTTT. Its protein is CASSFRDRGDRTEAFF. Extended through the reference TRBV5-1 and TRBJ1-1 proteins, this CDR3 yields the full variable domain: KAGVTQTPRYLIKTRGQQVTLSCSPISGHRSVSWYQQTPGQGLQFLFEYFSETQRNKGNFPGRFSGRQFSNSRSEMNVSTLELGDSALYLCASSFRDRGDRTEAFFGQGTRLTVV.